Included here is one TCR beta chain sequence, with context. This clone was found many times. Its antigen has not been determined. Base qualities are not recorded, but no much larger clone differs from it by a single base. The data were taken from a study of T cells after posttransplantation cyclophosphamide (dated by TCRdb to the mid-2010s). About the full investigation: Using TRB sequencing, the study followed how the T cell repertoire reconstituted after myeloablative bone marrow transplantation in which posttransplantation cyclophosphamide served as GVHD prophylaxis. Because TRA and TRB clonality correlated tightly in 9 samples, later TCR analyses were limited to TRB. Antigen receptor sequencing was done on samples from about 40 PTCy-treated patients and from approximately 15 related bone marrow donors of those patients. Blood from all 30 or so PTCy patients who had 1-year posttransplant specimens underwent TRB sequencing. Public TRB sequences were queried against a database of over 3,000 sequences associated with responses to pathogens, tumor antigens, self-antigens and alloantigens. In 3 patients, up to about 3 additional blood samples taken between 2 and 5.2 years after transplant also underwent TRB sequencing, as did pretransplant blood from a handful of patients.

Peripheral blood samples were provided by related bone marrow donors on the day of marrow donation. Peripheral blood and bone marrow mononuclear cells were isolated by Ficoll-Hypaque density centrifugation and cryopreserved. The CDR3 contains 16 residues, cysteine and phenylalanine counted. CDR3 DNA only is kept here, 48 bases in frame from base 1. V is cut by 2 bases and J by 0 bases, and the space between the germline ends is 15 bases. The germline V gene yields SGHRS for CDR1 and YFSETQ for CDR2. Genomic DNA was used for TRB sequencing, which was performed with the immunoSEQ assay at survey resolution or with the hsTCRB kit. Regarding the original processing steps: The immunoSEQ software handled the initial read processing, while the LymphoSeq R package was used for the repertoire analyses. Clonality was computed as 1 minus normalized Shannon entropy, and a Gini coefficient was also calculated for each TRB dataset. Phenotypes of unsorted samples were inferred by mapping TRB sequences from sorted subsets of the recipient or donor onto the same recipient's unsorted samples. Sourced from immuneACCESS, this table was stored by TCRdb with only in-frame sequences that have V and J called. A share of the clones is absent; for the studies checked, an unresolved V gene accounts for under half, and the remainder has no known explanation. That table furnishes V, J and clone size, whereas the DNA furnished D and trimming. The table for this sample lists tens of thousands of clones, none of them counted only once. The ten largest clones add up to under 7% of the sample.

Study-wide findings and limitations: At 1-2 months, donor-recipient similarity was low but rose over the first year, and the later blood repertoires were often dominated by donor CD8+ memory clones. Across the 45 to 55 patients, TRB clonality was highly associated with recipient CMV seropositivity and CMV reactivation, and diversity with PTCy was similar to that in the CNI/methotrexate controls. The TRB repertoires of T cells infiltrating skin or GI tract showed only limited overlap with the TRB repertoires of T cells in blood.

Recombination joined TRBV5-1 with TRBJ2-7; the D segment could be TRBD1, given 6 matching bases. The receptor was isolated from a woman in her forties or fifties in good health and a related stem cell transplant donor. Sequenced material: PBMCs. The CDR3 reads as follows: CASSLQTGGASYEQYF. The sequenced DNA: TGCGCCAGCAGCTTACAGACAGGAGGCGCCTCCTACGAGCAGTACTTC.